This TCR beta chain is from a study of cytomegalovirus exposure and HLA in healthy donors. Study-wide background: Among the 300 to 400 donors who were genotyped, roughly 85% fell in the genetic ancestry cluster that is associated with self-reported Caucasian donors. General study findings and limits: In a later analysis, HLA-associated TCR beta chains were more clonally expanded than equally common others. Most CMV-associated TCR beta chains were later found to appear HLA-restricted.

This CDR3 is built from 16 residues. Germline V gene lookup returns CDR1 MGHRA and CDR2 YSYEKL. Trimming removed 1 base at V and 4 bases at J, with 16 bases between. Concerning this clone itself: Its antigen is unidentified.

The PCR used 60 Vbeta and 13 Jbeta primers. Only in-frame clones appear in the TCRdb table, and some are missing; sequencing was by immunoSEQ multiplex PCR. Here the sample spans about 160,000 clones, around 80% being singletons. Source material: PBMCs. The chain recombines TRBV4-1 with TRBJ1-2; D may be TRBD1 (5 bases). This TCR derives from a man aged 35 to 55 in good health and CMV-seronegative. CDR3 loop: CASSQGLPGLSYGYTF. CDR3 bases: TGCGCCAGCAGCCAAGGCCTCCCGGGACTGAGCTATGGCTACACCTTC.